The 2 T cell receptor beta chains below all came from one sample that was sequenced in a study of human T cells and chemical hapten exposure. TCRdb itself ran the RACE reads through MiXCR, one entry per CDR3 protein. This table holds 35,000 to 50,000 distinct CDR3 sequences, about 3.9% found once. This sample's time point: healthy volunteer bleed at 2 weeks. The starting material, unfractionated whole blood, was used for total RNA extraction. Source material: whole blood. These receptors were obtained from a female donor in good health. Some clones in this sample may be carry-over from other donors' samples.

This clonotype was observed many times. The chain uses TRBV4-3 and TRBJ2-1; 7 nucleotides match TRBD1. Germline lookup yields CDR1 LGHNA and CDR2 YSLEER. The V gene end was trimmed by 2 bases and the J gene end by 5 bases; junction bases not matched to a gene: 6. This CDR3 has 15 amino acids. The CDR3 reads CASSQYPTGDNEQFF. In nucleotides, the CDR3 is TGCGCCAGCAGCCAATACCCCACAGGGGACAATGAGCAGTTCTTC.

J is TRBJ1-4 and V is TRBV5-4; TRBD1 is a possible D gene (6 bases). V lost 0 bases to trimming and J lost 7 bases, with 13 bases between them. The CDR3 extends over 15 amino acids. Germline V CDR1 and CDR2: SGHNT, YYREEE (reference sequence). Written as DNA, the CDR3 is TGTGCCAGCAGCTTGGCGGGCAGGGGTGGTGAAAAACTGTTTTTT. Its translation: CASSLAGRGGEKLFF.